The present TCR beta chain was sequenced within a study of CD8 T cell repertoires and HIV-1 epitope variants. Study context: Controls were a CMV, EBV and flu peptide pool, Ebola AY9 negative control, and no-peptide well. Enriched T cells were co-cultured with equal numbers of autologous T cell-negative antigen-presenting cells. The baseline condition was 1M T cells left uncultured. Findings and caveats of the study: Most of the nine antigen-specific clonotypes appeared cross-reactive to autologous or escape variants.

The assay was immunoSEQ multiplex PCR, and TCRdb's table has in-frame clones only and misses some. Of approximately 90,000 clones detected, 74% appear once; the ten largest clones hold roughly 25%. Worth noting for this clone: No antigen is known for it.

Sequencing was performed on uncultured baseline CD8+ T cells from peripheral blood mononuclear cells (PBMCs). The TCR comes from a male donor with HIV.

As DNA, the CDR3 is TGTGCCAGCAGGCCTTATCCAAGCACAGATACGCAGTATTTT. Protein sequence: CASRPYPSTDTQYF. V is TRBV27 and J is TRBJ2-3, with unresolved D. The V end lost 6 bases, the J end lost 0 bases, and 10 bases lay between the germline ends. Per germline, CDR1 MNHEY and CDR2 SMNVEV (reference sequence). The CDR3 consists of 14 residues.